Each of the 11 T cell receptor beta chains below was sequenced from the same sample in a study of T cells expressing NK-cell markers. For each CDR3 protein, TCRdb gives one entry from its re-call of the 5' RACE reads, without DNA. Its table records 350,000 to 500,000 distinct CDR3 sequences. The material sequenced was blood T cells: a sorted CD56 or NKG2C T cell subset, CD4+ or CD8+ T cells, or bulk PBMC T cells (not recorded which). Receptor source: a woman aged 18 to 75 in good health.

The chain is built from TRBV29-1 and TRBJ1-6; TCRdb calls TRBD1, which cannot be checked without DNA. The CDR3 covers 11 residues. Germline CDR1 and CDR2: SQVTM and ANQGSEA. The CDR3 loop is CSVENGGGQIF.

The J gene is TRBJ2-5, the V gene TRBV29-1; TCRdb picks TRBD2, but there is no DNA to check that call. Germline V gene lookup returns CDR1 SQVTM and CDR2 ANQGSEA. The CDR3 has 15 amino acids. This CDR3 is CSVEEGSGGRRTQYF.

The chain joins TRBV7-2 to TRBJ2-5. The CDR3 contains 13 residues. Germline V lookup: CDR1 SGHTA, CDR2 FQGNSA. The CDR3 sequence is CASSRTGLETQYF.

Here the CDR3 reads CASSLSRGGPYEQYF. The chain is built from TRBV12-3 or TRBV12-4 and TRBJ2-7; absent DNA, TCRdb's TRBD1 call cannot be checked. CDR3 length: 15 amino acids.

The chain couples TRBV6-2 or TRBV6-3 to TRBJ1-2; the D call of TRBD1 rests on TCRdb alone, since no DNA is present to check it. In germline, CDR1 is MNHEY, CDR2 SVGEGT. The CDR3 is 17 residues long. This CDR3 is CASRAGTGTGAGYGYTF.

The chain couples TRBV5-5 to TRBJ2-1; no DNA is available, so the TRBD2 call from TCRdb remains unchecked. This CDR3 region has 15 residues. Germline values: CDR1 SGHKS, CDR2 YYEKEE (reference sequence). CDR3 in amino acids: CASSLGSFSYNEQFF.

This chain links TRBV6-1 with TRBJ1-5; TCRdb proposes TRBD1, but this gene call is untestable without DNA. This CDR3 comprises 15 residues. Germline CDR1 is MNHNS and CDR2 is SASEGT. The CDR3: CASRPTGVSNQPQHF.

The V gene is TRBV6-5, the J gene TRBJ1-2. The germline gives CDR1 MNHEY, CDR2 SVGAGI. This CDR3 has 14 residues. CDR3 loop: CASSYSSANYGYTF.

The chain employs TRBV4-3 and TRBJ2-1; as DNA is missing, the TRBD2 call by TCRdb cannot be tested. The germline V gene has CDR1 LGHNA and CDR2 YSLEER. This CDR3 has 17 residues. The CDR3 reads CASSQGTGLAGINEQFF.

The chain has TRBV12-3 or TRBV12-4 and TRBJ1-1; the TRBD1 assignment by TCRdb is unverifiable without DNA. The CDR3 runs 16 residues. CDR3 protein: CASSQAHRLRTAEAFF.

The chain uses TRBV4-1 and TRBJ1-3; the D call of TRBD1 rests on TCRdb alone, since no DNA is present to check it. Germline CDR1 MGHRA, CDR2 YSYEKL. The CDR3 consists of 14 residues. The CDR3 spells CASSQKGAGNTIYF.